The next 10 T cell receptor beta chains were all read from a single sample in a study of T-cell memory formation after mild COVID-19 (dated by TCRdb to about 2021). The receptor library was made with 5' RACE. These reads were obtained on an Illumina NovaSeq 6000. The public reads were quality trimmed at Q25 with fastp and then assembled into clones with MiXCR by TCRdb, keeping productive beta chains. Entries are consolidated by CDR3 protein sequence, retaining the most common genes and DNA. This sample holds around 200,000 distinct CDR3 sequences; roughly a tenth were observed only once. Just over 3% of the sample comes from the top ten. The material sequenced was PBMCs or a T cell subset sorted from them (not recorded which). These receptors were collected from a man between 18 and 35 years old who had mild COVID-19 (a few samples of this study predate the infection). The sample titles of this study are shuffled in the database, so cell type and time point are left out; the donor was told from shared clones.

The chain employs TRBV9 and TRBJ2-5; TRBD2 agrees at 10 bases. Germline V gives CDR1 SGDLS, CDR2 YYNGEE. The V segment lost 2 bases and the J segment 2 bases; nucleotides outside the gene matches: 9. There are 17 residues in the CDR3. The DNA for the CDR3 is TGTGCCAGCAGCGTCACACCTAGCGGGGGTTGGCAAGAGACCCAGTACTTC. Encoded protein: CASSVTPSGGWQETQYF.

CDR3 region: CASSPYLRTGGLETQYF. The CDR3 DNA sequence: TGTGCCAGCAGCCCCTATCTCCGGACAGGGGGCTTGGAGACCCAGTACTTC. The rearrangement joins TRBV14 to TRBJ2-5; 11 bases fit TRBD1. This CDR3 comprises 17 residues. From germline, CDR1 is SGHDN and CDR2 FVKESK. V gave up 4 bases and J gave up 5 bases; unmatched junction bases: 12. The full variable domain, completed using reference TRBV14 and TRBJ2-5, is EAGVTQFPSHSVIEKGQTVTLRCDPISGHDNLYWYRRVMGKEIKFLLHFVKESKQDESGMPNNRFLAERTGGTYSTLKVQPAELEDSGVYFCASSPYLRTGGLETQYFGPGTRLLVL.

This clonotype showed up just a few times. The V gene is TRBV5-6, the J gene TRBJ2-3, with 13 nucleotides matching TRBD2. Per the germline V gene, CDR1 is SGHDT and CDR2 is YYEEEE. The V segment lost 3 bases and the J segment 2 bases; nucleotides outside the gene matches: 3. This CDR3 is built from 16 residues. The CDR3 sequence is CASSSGLAGITDTQYF. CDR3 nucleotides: TGTGCCAGCAGCTCGGGACTAGCGGGGATCACAGATACGCAGTATTTT.

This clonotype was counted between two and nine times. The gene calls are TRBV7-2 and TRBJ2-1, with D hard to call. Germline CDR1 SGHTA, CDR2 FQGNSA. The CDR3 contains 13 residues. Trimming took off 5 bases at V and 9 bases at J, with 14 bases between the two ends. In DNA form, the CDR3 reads TGTGCCAGCAGCCATCCCCTTACGTCTGAGCAGTTCTTC. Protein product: CASSHPLTSEQFF.

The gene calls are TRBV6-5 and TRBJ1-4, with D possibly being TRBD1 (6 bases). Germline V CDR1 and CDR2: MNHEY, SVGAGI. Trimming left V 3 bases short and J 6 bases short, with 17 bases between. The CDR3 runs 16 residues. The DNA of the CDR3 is TGTGCCAGCAGTTATTATTTTGGGGGGCGGTATGAAAAACTGTTTTTT. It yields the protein CASSYYFGGRYEKLFF.

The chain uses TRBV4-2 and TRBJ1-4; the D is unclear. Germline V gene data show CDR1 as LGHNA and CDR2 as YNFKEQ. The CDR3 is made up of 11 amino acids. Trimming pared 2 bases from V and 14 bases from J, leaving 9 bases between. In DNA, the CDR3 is TGTGCCAGCAGCCAACAGTGGCGTCTGTTTTTT. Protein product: CASSQQWRLFF.

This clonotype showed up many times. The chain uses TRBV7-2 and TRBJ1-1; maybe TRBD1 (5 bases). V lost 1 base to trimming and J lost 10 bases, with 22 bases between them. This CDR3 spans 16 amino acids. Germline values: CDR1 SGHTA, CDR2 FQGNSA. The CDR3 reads CASSLVVQRRARGAFF. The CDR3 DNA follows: TGTGCCAGCAGCTTAGTTGTCCAGCGCAGGGCAAGGGGAGCTTTCTTT.

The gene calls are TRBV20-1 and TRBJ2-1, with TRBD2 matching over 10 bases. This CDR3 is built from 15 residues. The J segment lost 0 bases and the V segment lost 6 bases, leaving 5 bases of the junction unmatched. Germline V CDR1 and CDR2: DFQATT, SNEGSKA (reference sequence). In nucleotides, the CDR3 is TGCAGTGCACAACAGCGGGGGGGCTCCTACAATGAGCAGTTCTTC. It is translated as CSAQQRGGSYNEQFF.

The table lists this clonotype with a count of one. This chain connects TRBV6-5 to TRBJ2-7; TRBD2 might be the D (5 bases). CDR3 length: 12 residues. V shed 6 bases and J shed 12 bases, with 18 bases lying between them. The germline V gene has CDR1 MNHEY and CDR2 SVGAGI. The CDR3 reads CASREGGTAVYF. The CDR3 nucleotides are TGTGCCAGCAGAGAAGGAGGAACAGCGGTGTACTTC.

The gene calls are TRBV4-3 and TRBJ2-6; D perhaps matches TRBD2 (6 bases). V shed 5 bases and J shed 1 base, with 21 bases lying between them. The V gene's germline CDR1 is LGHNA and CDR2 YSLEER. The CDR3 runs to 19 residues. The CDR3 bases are TGCGCCAGCAGCAAGGAGTGGGACTCCCTCGGTTCTGGGGCCAACGTCCTGACTTTC. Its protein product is CASSKEWDSLGSGANVLTF.